Listed below are T cell receptor beta chains from one sample, sequenced in a study of blood T cell repertoires in COVID-19. Clones were read by immunoSEQ multiplex PCR, and TCRdb kept only the in-frame ones, dropping some. The sample carries about 110,000 clones, 70% to 90% recorded once. Sequencing used peripheral blood. Receptor source: a human donor in a cohort sampled during active COVID-19. The CDR3 runs from the conserved cysteine through the conserved F or W. The D gene is left open where the match is weak. Expanded clones get a size class; other rows say once, few or many, or leave the size out.

NA,TRBJ1-6,TRBV3-1/TRBV3-2,once,CASSQVFTGNSPLHF
NA,TRBJ1-1,TRBV27,NA,CASSLGAGSNTEAFF
NA,TRBJ1-6,TRBV5-4,NA,CASSLGLMMGGSPLHF
TRBD2,TRBJ2-3,TRBV3-1/TRBV3-2,NA,CASSQDGGGPKDTQYF
NA,TRBJ2-2,TRBV27,NA,CASRLTAVTGELFF
NA,TRBJ2-4,TRBV29-1,NA,CSVYLTQKNIQYF
TRBD1,TRBJ2-1,TRBV5-1,NA,CASSLVGTGVFNEQFF
NA,TRBJ1-4,TRBV19,once,CASNQGTPDEKLFF
NA,TRBJ2-3,TRBV6-1,NA,CASSEVRIDTQYF
NA,TRBJ1-1,TRBV30,NA,CAWSVHNTEAFF
NA,TRBJ1-1,TRBV14,NA,CASSQDRNTEAFF
TRBD1,TRBJ2-1,TRBV7-3,NA,CASSRNPLGTGLSNEQFF
TRBD1,TRBJ2-1,TRBV27,NA,CASSLFVRRDSNHNEQFF
TRBD2,TRBJ2-2,TRBV5-4,once,CASSLVPPTSGGETGELFF
NA,TRBJ2-5,TRBV29-1,NA,CSVEPGGTQYF
TRBD1,TRBJ2-5,TRBV6-5,NA,CASRVTRQGTETQYF
TRBD2,TRBJ2-1,TRBV4-3,NA,CASSQSGLAGADEQFF
NA,TRBJ2-1,TRBV27,once,CASSLKTGSFAGEQFF
NA,TRBJ1-5,TRBV30,NA,CACRDIGGSNQPQHF
TRBD1,TRBJ2-1,TRBV7-9,few,CASSLMKRGLLFYNEQFF